This entry lists 30 T cell receptor beta chains sequenced from one sample in a study of beta chain features in type 1 diabetes. TCRB transcripts that were expressed got sequenced, as all of the isolated RNA had been reverse transcribed. Profiled with immunoSEQ multiplex PCR; TCRdb holds only in-frame clones, not every one. The table lists about 160,000 clones, about 8.3% of them singletons. Their cognate antigens are unknown. Study-level points and caveats: Shorter TCRB CDR3s, moderately but significantly so, marked every one of the four CD4+ subsets in Type 1 diabetes patients.

The specimen was central memory CD4+ T cells from blood. All receptors come from a woman under 30 with type 1 diabetes.

This clone has a count of ten or more. The chain carries TRBV29-1 and TRBJ2-7; 10 positions match TRBD1. V shed 6 bases and J 3 bases; nucleotides not matched to a gene: 14. The V gene's germline CDR1 is SQVTM and CDR2 ANQGSEA. This CDR3 has 16 residues. The CDR3 nucleotides read TGCAGCGTCGCCCATGCCGGGACAGGGGACGGCTACGAGCAGTACTTC. Translating it yields CSVAHAGTGDGYEQYF.

The chain recombines TRBV28 with TRBJ2-1; D unclear. Germline CDR1 MDHEN, CDR2 SYDVKM. Trimming cost V 3 bases and J 9 bases, with 9 bases left between them. This CDR3 has 12 amino acids. CDR3 nucleotide sequence: TGTGCCAGCAGTTTGAGGCTACTTGAGCAGTTCTTC. Translation gives CASSLRLLEQFF.

V is TRBV7-8 and J is TRBJ1-1; 9 nucleotides align to TRBD1. V lost 5 bases, J lost 8 bases, and 9 bases stayed unmatched. CDR3 size: 14 residues. CDR1 is SGHVS and CDR2 is FQNEAQ in the germline V gene. CDR3 amino acids: CASSPQGAFSEAFF. Written as DNA, the CDR3 is TGTGCCAGCAGCCCACAGGGGGCTTTTTCCGAAGCTTTCTTT.

This chain links TRBV27 with TRBJ2-1, with 9 bases aligning to TRBD2. Trimming took 6 bases from V and 7 from J; bases not matched to a gene: 7. The CDR3 runs 14 residues. The germline V gene encodes CDR1 MNHEY and CDR2 SMNVEV (reference sequence). The CDR3 loop reads CASRRLAELNEQFF. As DNA, the CDR3 is TGTGCCAGCAGACGACTAGCGGAGCTGAATGAGCAGTTCTTC.

This clone was seen only a few times. The chain uses TRBV11-2 and TRBJ2-7, with a possible D match to TRBD2 (6 bases). V dropped 5 bases and J dropped 0 bases, with 11 bases sitting between them. CDR1 SGHAT and CDR2 FQNNGV come from the germline V gene. CDR3 length: 14 residues. CDR3 loop: CASSPGLSSYEQYF. The CDR3 DNA reads as TGTGCCAGCAGCCCGGGACTTAGCTCCTACGAGCAGTACTTC.

CDR3 residues: CASSAQGRYEQYF. CDR3 bases: TGTGCCAGCAGCGCACAGGGGCGGTACGAGCAGTACTTC. The chain combines TRBV9 with TRBJ2-7, with 7 bases fitting TRBD1. Germline CDR1 and CDR2: SGDLS and YYNGEE. CDR3 size: 13 residues. Trimming cost V 3 bases and J 4 bases; bases outside gene matches: 4.

CDR3 loop: CAWSAGALKGYTF. CDR3 in DNA: TGTGCCTGGAGTGCAGGGGCCTTAAAGGGCTACACCTTC. The chain carries TRBV30 and TRBJ1-2; a possible D gene is TRBD1 (6 bases). This CDR3 is 13 amino acids long. The V gene lost 1 base and the J gene lost 8 bases, with 14 bases spanning the gap. Germline CDR1 reads GTSNPN; CDR2 reads SVGIG (reference sequence).

This clone turned up a few times. The chain carries TRBV19 and TRBJ2-7; 9 nucleotides align to TRBD2. There are 14 residues in the CDR3. With V trimmed by 6 bases and J by 0 bases, 3 bases remained unmatched. The germline V gene has CDR1 LNHDA and CDR2 SQIVND (reference sequence). CDR3 sequence (DNA): TGTGCCAGTAGCGATAGCGGGAGCTCCTACGAGCAGTACTTC. Translation gives CASSDSGSSYEQYF.

This clone was counted only a few times. As DNA, the CDR3 is TGTGCCAGCAGCGCACAGGGTATGGGGACAGATACGCAGTATTTT. Translated: CASSAQGMGTDTQYF. The V and J genes are TRBV7-2 and TRBJ2-3, with D tentatively TRBD1 (6 bases). Trimming left V 5 bases short and J 3 bases short, with 15 bases between. The CDR3 spans 15 residues. Germline V gives CDR1 SGHTA, CDR2 FQGNSA. The whole variable domain, filled in from reference TRBV7-2 and TRBJ2-3, reads GAGVSQSPSNKVTEKGKDVELRCDPISGHTALYWYRQSLGQGLEFLIYFQGNSAPDKSGLPSDRFSAERTGGSVSTLTIQRTQQEDSAVYLCASSAQGMGTDTQYFGPGTRLTVL.

This clone was recorded a few times. In DNA, the CDR3 is TGTGCCAGTAGTATGTGGGCTAAGAACACTGAAGCTTTCTTT. Protein product: CASSMWAKNTEAFF. J is TRBJ1-1 and V is TRBV19, with D hard to call. Germline CDR1 and CDR2: LNHDA and SQIVND (reference sequence). The CDR3 contains 14 residues. Deletions cut 3 bases from V and 1 base from J, with 9 bases between. Variable domain in full (rest from reference TRBV19 and TRBJ1-1): DGGITQSPKYLFRKEGQNVTLSCEQNLNHDAMYWYRQDPGQGLRLIYYSQIVNDFQKGDIAEGYSVSREKKESFPLTVTSAQKNPTAFYLCASSMWAKNTEAFFGQGTRLTVV.

This clone was recorded many times. CDR3 loop: CASSLTGQGQETQYF. The CDR3 bases are TGTGCCAGCAGCTTGACAGGGCAGGGGCAAGAGACCCAGTACTTC. The chain has TRBV5-4 and TRBJ2-5, with a possible D match to TRBD1 (6 bases). The CDR3 sequence is 15 residues long. V was clipped by 1 base and J by 2 bases, with 12 bases between them. The germline gives CDR1 SGHNT, CDR2 YYREEE (reference sequence).

This chain uses TRBV7-2 with TRBJ1-1; D not certain. The germline CDR1 and CDR2 sequences are SGHTA and FQGNSA. The V gene lost 1 base and the J gene lost 0 bases, with 9 bases spanning the gap. The CDR3 sequence is 15 residues long. CDR3: CASSLDPSVNTEAFF. CDR3 nucleotide sequence: TGTGCCAGCAGCTTAGATCCCTCGGTGAACACTGAAGCTTTCTTT.

This clone was recorded a few times. The V gene is TRBV7-2, the J gene TRBJ1-6; D uncertain. Trimming cost V 3 bases and J 7 bases, with 7 bases left between them. CDR3 length: 13 residues. Per the germline V gene, CDR1 is SGHTA and CDR2 is FQGNSA. The CDR3 protein is CASSLTTNSPLHF. DNA for the CDR3: TGTGCCAGCAGCTTGACTACGAATTCACCCCTCCACTTT.

This clone was detected a few times. This sequence joins TRBV5-1 and TRBJ2-5; 9 nucleotides line up with TRBD2. Germline V CDR1 and CDR2: SGHRS, YFSETQ. The ends lost 2 bases at V and 5 bases at J; junction bases unmatched: 10. CDR3 length equals 16 residues. The CDR3 loop is CASSFGGLAPGETQYF. The CDR3, as DNA: TGCGCCAGCAGCTTCGGGGGACTAGCACCTGGGGAGACCCAGTACTTC.

This clone has at least ten counts. This rearrangement joins TRBV19 to TRBJ2-1; 13 bases are a match to TRBD2. The V and J ends lost 5 bases and 7 bases, in that order; junction bases with no gene match: 11. The CDR3 extends over 17 amino acids. CDR1 is LNHDA and CDR2 is SQIVND in the germline V gene (reference sequence). CDR3: CASSPKRRLAGGNEQFF. CDR3 sequence (DNA): TGTGCCAGTAGTCCGAAAAGAAGACTAGCGGGGGGTAATGAGCAGTTCTTC.

This clone was counted only a few times. The V and J genes are TRBV7-9 and TRBJ2-1, with D perhaps TRBD2 (5 bases). The germline V gene has CDR1 SEHNR and CDR2 FQNEAQ (reference sequence). The V and J ends lost 5 bases and 10 bases respectively, with 12 bases between them. The CDR3 length is 12 residues. CDR3 region: CASSQVEREQFF. In DNA form, the CDR3 reads TGTGCCAGCAGCCAAGTCGAGCGGGAGCAGTTCTTC.

This rearrangement joins TRBV7-2 to TRBJ2-1; weak D call: TRBD2 (5 bases). The ends were cut back, 5 bases at V and 6 bases at J, with 14 bases in the middle. Germline CDR1 reads SGHTA; CDR2 reads FQGNSA. The CDR3 contains 14 residues. The CDR3 sequence is CASSPETRFNEQFF. As DNA, the CDR3 is TGTGCCAGCAGCCCCGAAACTAGATTCAATGAGCAGTTCTTC.

As regards this clone: Other DNA sequences from this sample encode an identical CDR3 as well. The chain combines TRBV20-1 with TRBJ2-5; perhaps TRBD1 as D (6 bases). Germline V CDR1 and CDR2: DFQATT, SNEGSKA (reference sequence). This CDR3 region has 11 residues. V gave up 4 bases and J gave up 5 bases, with 8 bases separating them. The CDR3, as DNA: TGCAGTGCTATAAGGGGGGAGACCCAGTACTTC. Translating it yields CSAIRGETQYF.

This clone was counted only a few times. The chain has TRBV6-6 and TRBJ1-1; tentative D call: TRBD1 (5 bases). V was shortened by 8 bases and J by 6 bases, with 16 bases between the two germline ends. There are 13 residues in the CDR3. The V gene's germline CDR1 is MNHNY and CDR2 SVGAGI (reference sequence). Here the CDR3 reads CASGRDGMPEAFF. CDR3 sequence (DNA): TGTGCCAGCGGGAGGGACGGGATGCCTGAAGCTTTCTTT.

This clone was detected a few times. V usage is TRBV7-9 and J usage is TRBJ2-7; D is ambiguous. Trimming took off 2 bases at V and 7 bases at J, with 9 bases between the two ends. This CDR3 spans 12 amino acids. Germline V lookup: CDR1 SEHNR, CDR2 FQNEAQ (reference sequence). The CDR3 is CASSLYSLEQYF. For the CDR3, the DNA is TGTGCCAGCAGCTTATACTCCTTGGAGCAGTACTTC.

In this sample, this clone turned up a few times. This chain uses TRBV5-1 with TRBJ1-2; 10 bases are shared with TRBD1. Losses at the gene ends were 1 base for V and 8 bases for J; bases not matched to a gene: 8. Germline V CDR1 and CDR2: SGHRS, YFSETQ. The CDR3 is made up of 15 amino acids. The CDR3 bases are TGCGCCAGCAGCTTGAATCCGGGACAGGGGTTCGGCTACACCTTC. Its protein product is CASSLNPGQGFGYTF.

This clone was seen more than once but under ten times. The V call is TRBV4-3, the J call TRBJ2-2; 10 bases fit TRBD1. Germline V gene sequence: CDR1 LGHNA, CDR2 YSLEER. J lost 3 bases, V lost 4 bases, and 5 bases had no gene match. The CDR3 contains 16 residues. The DNA for the CDR3 is TGCGCCAGCAGCCGGCCTGGACAGGGGGACACCGGGGAGCTGTTTTTT. Translating it yields CASSRPGQGDTGELFF.

This chain uses TRBV6-5 with TRBJ1-5; 11 bases line up with TRBD1. The CDR3 is made up of 15 amino acids. Germline V lookup: CDR1 MNHEY, CDR2 SVGAGI. V trimming: 8 bases; J trimming: 7 bases; junction bases outside the gene matches: 10. CDR3 region: CASCLDRGPQQPQHF. The CDR3 nucleotides read TGTGCCAGCTGCCTGGACAGGGGGCCCCAACAGCCCCAGCATTTT.

This clone was picked up a small number of times. The genes are TRBV10-3 and TRBJ1-2; D is unclear. The germline gives CDR1 ENHRY, CDR2 SYGVKD. V gave up 3 bases and J gave up 4 bases, with 12 bases separating them. This CDR3 is 14 amino acids long. The CDR3, as DNA: TGTGCCATCAGTGAATCGGTCCTACGCTATGGCTACACCTTC. This translates into CAISESVLRYGYTF.

This chain uses TRBV2 with TRBJ2-2, with D unclear. V shed 4 bases and J shed 5 bases, with 14 bases lying between them. This CDR3 region has 15 residues. CDR1 SNHLY and CDR2 FYNNEI come from the germline V gene. CDR3 loop: CASSGASSGTGELFF. The CDR3, as DNA: TGTGCCAGCAGTGGGGCTTCGTCTGGGACCGGGGAGCTGTTTTTT.

The genes are TRBV7-9 and TRBJ2-7; 12 positions match TRBD2. The CDR3 consists of 14 residues. V lost 8 bases and J lost 5; bases outside the gene matches: 7. Germline V CDR1 and CDR2: SEHNR, FQNEAQ (reference sequence). CDR3 residues: CASGASGRAHEQYF. DNA of the CDR3: TGTGCCAGCGGCGCTAGCGGGAGGGCTCACGAGCAGTACTTC.

The chain employs TRBV19 and TRBJ2-3; no definite D call. The CDR3 is 10 amino acids. CDR1 is LNHDA and CDR2 is SQIVND in the germline V gene (reference sequence). CDR3 region: CGQVGYTQYF. As DNA, the CDR3 is TGTGGCCAGGTCGGCTATACGCAGTATTTT. Supplemented by reference TRBV19 and TRBJ2-3, the full variable domain reads DGGITQSPKYLFRKEGQNVTLSCEQNLNHDAMYWYRQDPGQGLRLIYYSQIVNDFQKGDIAEGYSVSREKKESFPLTVTSAQKNPTAFYLCGQVGYTQYFGPGTRLTVL.

This clone was picked up a small number of times. This sequence joins TRBV5-1 and TRBJ2-7; the match to TRBD2 covers 12 bases. The germline V gene encodes CDR1 SGHRS and CDR2 YFSETQ. The ends lost 4 bases at V and 3 bases at J; junction bases unmatched: 8. The CDR3 length is 16 residues. CDR3 nucleotides: TGCGCCAGCAGCCCACTTACTAGCGGGGGGCTCTACGAGCAGTACTTC. Translation gives CASSPLTSGGLYEQYF.

The chain employs TRBV7-2 and TRBJ2-5; TRBD2 agrees at 8 bases. The V gene's germline CDR1 is SGHTA and CDR2 FQGNSA. This CDR3 is built from 14 residues. The ends lost 5 bases at V and 5 bases at J; junction bases unmatched: 7. The CDR3 coding sequence is TGTGCCAGCAGCCCCCCGGGACTAGGGGAGACCCAGTACTTC. It encodes CASSPPGLGETQYF.

This chain links TRBV5-6 with TRBJ2-3, with 8 bases identical to TRBD1. The CDR3 runs to 15 residues. V lost 4 bases to trimming and J lost 2 bases; unmatched junction nucleotides: 6. Germline V gene data show CDR1 as SGHDT and CDR2 as YYEEEE. The CDR3: CASSPDRGYTDTQYF. CDR3 DNA sequence: TGTGCCAGCAGCCCCGACAGGGGATACACAGATACGCAGTATTTT.